This T cell receptor (beta chain) is drawn from a study of shared clonotypes between healthy human individuals. In the study overall: The plates for each donor numbered three CD4 naive, three CD4 memory, two CD8 naive and one CD8 memory. Findings of the study overall: Naive subsets generally exceeded memory subsets in estimated richness.

Notes on this clone: Its matching antigen is unknown. Other DNA sequences within the sample encode an identical CDR3.

Genomic DNA belonging to each subset was distributed in equal measure over several immunoSEQ plates. The sorted-subset replicate PCRs were given around 200 ng DNA, which is 30,000 or so T cell genomes. Sequencing used immunoSEQ multiplex PCR; TCRdb keeps in-frame clones, though not all of them. Among approximately 2,300,000 clones, roughly 92% were seen once, and the ten largest hold 0.37%. Germline V gene data show CDR1 as SGDLS and CDR2 as YYNGEE. This CDR3 comprises 15 residues. The V and J ends lost 3 bases and 6 bases, in that order; junction bases with no gene match: 4. This sequence joins TRBV9 and TRBJ2-1; 12 positions match TRBD2. The specimen sequenced was naive CD4+ T cells from PBMCs. Subset indicated: CD45RA+ positively selected. The TCR comes from a man between 18 and 29 years old in good health. Some clones in this sample may be carry-over from other donors' samples. This chain's CDR3 is CASSARLAGVNEQFF. Here the CDR3 DNA reads TGTGCCAGCAGCGCTAGACTAGCGGGAGTCAATGAGCAGTTCTTC. The full variable domain, in which reference TRBV9 and TRBJ2-1 provide the parts outside the CDR3, is DSGVTQTPKHLITATGQRVTLRCSPRSGDLSVYWYQQSLDQGLQFLIQYYNGEERAKGNILERFSAQQFPDLHSELNLSSLELGDSALYFCASSARLAGVNEQFFGPGTRLTVL.